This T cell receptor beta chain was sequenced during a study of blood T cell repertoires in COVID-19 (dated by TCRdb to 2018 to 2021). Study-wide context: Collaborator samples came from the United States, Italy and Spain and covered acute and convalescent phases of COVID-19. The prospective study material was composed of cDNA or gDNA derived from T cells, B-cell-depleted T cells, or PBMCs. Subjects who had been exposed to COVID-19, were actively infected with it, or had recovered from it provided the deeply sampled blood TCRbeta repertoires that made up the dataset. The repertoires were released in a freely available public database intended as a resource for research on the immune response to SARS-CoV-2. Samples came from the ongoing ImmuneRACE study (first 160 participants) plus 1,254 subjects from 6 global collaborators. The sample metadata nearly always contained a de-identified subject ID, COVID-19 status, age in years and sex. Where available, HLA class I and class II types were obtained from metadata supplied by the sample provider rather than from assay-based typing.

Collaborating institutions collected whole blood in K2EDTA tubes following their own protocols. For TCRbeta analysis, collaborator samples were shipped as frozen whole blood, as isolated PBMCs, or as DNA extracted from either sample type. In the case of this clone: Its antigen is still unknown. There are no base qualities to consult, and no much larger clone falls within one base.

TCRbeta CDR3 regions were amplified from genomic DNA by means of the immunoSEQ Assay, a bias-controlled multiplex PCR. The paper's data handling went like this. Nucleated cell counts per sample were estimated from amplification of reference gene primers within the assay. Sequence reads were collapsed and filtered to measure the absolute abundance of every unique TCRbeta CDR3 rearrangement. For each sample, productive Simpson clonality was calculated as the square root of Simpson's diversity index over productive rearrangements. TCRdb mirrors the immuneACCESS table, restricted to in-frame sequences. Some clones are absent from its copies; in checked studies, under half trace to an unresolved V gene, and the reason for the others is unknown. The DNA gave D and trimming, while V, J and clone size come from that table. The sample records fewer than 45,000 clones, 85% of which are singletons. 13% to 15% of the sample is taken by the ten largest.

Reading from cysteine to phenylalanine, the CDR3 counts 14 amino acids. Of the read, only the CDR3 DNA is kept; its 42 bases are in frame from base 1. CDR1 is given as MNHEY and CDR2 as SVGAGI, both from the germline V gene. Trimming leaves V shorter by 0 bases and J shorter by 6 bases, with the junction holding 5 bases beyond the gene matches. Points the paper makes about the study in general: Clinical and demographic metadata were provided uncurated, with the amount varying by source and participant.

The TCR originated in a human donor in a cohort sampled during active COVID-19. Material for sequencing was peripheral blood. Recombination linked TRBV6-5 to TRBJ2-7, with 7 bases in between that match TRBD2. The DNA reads TGTGCCAGCAGTTACTCGATGCGCGGGGGCGAGCAGTACTTC. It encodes CASSYSMRGGEQYF.